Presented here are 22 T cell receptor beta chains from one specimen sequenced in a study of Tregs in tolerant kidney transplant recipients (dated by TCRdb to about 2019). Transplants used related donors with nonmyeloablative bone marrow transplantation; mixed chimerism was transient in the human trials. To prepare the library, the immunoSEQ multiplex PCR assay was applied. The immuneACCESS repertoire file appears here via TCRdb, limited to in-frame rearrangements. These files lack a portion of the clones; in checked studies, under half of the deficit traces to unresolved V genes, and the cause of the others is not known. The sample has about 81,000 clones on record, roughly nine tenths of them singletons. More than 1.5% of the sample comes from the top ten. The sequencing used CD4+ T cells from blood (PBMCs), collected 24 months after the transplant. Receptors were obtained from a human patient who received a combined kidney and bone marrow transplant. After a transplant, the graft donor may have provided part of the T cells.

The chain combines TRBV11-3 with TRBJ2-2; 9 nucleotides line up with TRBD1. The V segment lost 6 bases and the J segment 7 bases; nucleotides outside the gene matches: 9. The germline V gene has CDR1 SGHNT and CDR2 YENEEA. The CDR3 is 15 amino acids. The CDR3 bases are TGTGCCAGCAGTCCGGGACAGGGTTTGGGCGGGGAGCTGTTTTTT. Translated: CASSPGQGLGGELFF.

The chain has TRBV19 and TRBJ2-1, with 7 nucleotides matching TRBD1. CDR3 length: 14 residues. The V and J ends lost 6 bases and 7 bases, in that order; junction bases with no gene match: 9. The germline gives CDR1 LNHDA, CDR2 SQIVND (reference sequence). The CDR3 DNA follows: TGTGCCAGTAGGGGACAGACTACATTGAATGAGCAGTTCTTC. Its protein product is CASRGQTTLNEQFF.

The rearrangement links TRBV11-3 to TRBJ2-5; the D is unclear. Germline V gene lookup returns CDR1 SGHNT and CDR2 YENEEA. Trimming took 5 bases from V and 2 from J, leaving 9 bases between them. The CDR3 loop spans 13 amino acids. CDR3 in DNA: TGTGCCAGCAGCCCCGGGTCACAAGAGACCCAGTACTTC. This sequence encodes CASSPGSQETQYF. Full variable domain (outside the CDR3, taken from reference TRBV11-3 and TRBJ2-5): EAGVVQSPRYKIIEKKQPVAFWCNPISGHNTLYWYLQNLGQGPELLIRYENEEAVDDSQLPKDRFSAERLKGVDSTLKIQPAELGDSAVYLCASSPGSQETQYFGPGTRLLVL.

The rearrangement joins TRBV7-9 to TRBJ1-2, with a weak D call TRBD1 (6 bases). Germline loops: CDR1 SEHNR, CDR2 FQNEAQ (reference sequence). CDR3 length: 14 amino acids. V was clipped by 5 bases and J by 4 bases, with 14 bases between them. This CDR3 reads CASSTTGFSYGYTF. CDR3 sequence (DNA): TGTGCCAGCAGCACTACAGGGTTTTCCTATGGCTACACCTTC.

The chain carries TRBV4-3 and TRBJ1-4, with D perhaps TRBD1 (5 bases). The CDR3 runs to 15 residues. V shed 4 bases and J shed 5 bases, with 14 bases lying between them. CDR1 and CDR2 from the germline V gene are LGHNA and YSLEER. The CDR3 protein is CASSLRGTANEKLFF. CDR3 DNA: TGCGCCAGCAGCCTCCGGGGGACTGCGAATGAAAAACTGTTTTTT.

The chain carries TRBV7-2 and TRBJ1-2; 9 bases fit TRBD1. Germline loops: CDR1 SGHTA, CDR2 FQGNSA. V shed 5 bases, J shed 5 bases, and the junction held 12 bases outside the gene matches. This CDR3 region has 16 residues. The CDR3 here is CASSHTPGQGPYGYTF. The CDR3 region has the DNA TGTGCCAGCAGCCACACCCCGGGACAGGGACCTTATGGCTACACCTTC. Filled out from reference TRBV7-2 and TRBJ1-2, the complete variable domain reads GAGVSQSPSNKVTEKGKDVELRCDPISGHTALYWYRQSLGQGLEFLIYFQGNSAPDKSGLPSDRFSAERTGGSVSTLTIQRTQQEDSAVYLCASSHTPGQGPYGYTFGSGTRLTVV.

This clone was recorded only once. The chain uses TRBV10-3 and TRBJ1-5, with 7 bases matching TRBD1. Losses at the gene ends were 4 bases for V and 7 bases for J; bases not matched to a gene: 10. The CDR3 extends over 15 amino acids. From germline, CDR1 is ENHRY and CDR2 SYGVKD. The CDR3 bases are TGTGCCATCAGTGCTGCAGGGGGGCAATTCCAGCCCCAGCATTTT. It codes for CAISAAGGQFQPQHF.

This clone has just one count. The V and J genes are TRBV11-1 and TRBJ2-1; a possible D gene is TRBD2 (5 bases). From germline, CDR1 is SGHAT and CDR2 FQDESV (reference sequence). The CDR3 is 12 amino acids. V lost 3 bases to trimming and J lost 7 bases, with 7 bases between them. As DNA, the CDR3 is TGTGCCAGCAGCTTCGGGGTAAATGAGCAGTTCTTC. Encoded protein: CASSFGVNEQFF.

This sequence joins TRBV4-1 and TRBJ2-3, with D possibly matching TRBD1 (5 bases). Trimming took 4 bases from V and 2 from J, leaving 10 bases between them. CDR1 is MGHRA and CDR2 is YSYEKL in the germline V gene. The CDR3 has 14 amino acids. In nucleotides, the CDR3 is TGCGCCAGCAGCCCCCGGACAAACACAGATACGCAGTATTTT. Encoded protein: CASSPRTNTDTQYF.

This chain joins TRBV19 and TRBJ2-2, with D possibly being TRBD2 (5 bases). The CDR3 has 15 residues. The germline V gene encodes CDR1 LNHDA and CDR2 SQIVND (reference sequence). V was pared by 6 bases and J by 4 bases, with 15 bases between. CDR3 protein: CASSDPGRGTGELFF. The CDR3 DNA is TGTGCCAGTAGCGACCCGGGCCGGGGCACCGGGGAGCTGTTTTTT.

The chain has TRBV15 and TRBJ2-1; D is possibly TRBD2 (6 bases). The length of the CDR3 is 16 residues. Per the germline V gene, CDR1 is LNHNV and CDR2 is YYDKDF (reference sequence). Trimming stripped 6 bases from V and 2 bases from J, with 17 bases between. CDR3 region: CATSRLPGGTYNEQFF. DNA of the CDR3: TGTGCCACCAGTCGCTTGCCTGGCGGGACCTACAATGAGCAGTTCTTC.

CDR3 DNA sequence: TGTGCCAGCAGCTCTCCGGGAGTATCCTACAATGAGCAGTTCTTC. This translates into CASSSPGVSYNEQFF. The chain is built from TRBV7-9 and TRBJ2-1; D possibly corresponds to TRBD2 (6 bases). V was shortened by 4 bases and J by 1 base, with 11 bases between the two germline ends. Germline CDR1 and CDR2: SEHNR and FQNEAQ (reference sequence). The CDR3 length is 15 residues.

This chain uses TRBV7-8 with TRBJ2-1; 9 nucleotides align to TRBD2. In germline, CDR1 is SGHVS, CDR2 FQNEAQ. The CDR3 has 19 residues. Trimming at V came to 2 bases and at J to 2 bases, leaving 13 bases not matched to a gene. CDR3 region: CASSLSILQRGVTYNEQFF. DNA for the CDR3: TGTGCCAGCAGCTTATCAATCCTCCAGCGGGGGGTAACCTACAATGAGCAGTTCTTC.

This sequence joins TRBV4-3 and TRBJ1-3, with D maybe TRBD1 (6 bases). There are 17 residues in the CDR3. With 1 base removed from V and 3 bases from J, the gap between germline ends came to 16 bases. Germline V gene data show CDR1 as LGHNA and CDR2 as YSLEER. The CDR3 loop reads CASSQVRGGGVGNTIYF. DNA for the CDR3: TGCGCCAGCAGCCAAGTCCGAGGGGGGGGCGTTGGAAACACCATATATTTT.

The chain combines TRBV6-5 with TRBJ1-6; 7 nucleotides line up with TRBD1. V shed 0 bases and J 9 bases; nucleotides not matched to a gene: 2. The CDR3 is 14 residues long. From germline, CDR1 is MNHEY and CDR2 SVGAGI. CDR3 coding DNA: TGTGCCAGCAGTTACTCGACAGGGAGTTCACCCCTCCACTTT. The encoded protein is CASSYSTGSSPLHF.

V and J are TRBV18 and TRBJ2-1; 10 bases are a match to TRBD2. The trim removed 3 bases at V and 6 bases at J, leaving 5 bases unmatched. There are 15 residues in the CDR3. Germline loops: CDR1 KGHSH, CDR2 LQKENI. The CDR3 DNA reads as TGTGCCAGCTCACCGAGCGGGAGGGCCCCCAATGAGCAGTTCTTC. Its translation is CASSPSGRAPNEQFF.

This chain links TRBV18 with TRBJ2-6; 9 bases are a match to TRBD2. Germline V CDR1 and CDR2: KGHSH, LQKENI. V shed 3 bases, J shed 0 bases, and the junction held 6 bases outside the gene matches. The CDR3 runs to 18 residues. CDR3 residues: CASSPVAGGGSGANVLTF. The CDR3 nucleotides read TGTGCCAGCTCACCCGTCGCGGGAGGGGGCTCTGGGGCCAACGTCCTGACTTTC.

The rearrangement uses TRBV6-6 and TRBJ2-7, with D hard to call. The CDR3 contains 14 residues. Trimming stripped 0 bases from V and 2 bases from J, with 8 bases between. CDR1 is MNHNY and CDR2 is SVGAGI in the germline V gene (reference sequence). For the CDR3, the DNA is TGTGCCAGCAGTTACTCCCAAATCCCCTACGAGCAGTACTTC. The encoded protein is CASSYSQIPYEQYF.

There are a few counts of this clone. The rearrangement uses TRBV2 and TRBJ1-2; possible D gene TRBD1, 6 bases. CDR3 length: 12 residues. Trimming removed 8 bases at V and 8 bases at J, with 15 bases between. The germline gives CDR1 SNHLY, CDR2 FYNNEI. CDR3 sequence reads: CASRGGPLGYTF. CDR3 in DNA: TGTGCCAGCCGGGGGGGGCCTCTAGGCTACACCTTC.

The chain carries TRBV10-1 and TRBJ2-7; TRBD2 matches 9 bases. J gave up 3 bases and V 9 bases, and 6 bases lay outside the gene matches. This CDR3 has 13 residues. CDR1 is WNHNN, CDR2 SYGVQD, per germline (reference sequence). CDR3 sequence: CARVGTSIYEQYF. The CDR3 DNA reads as TGCGCCAGAGTCGGGACTAGCATCTACGAGCAGTACTTC.

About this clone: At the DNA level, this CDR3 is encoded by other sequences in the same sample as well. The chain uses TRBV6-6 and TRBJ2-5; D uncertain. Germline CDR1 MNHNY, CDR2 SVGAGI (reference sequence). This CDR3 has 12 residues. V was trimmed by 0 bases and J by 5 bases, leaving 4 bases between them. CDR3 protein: CASSYSSETQYF. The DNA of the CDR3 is TGTGCCAGCAGTTACTCTTCGGAGACCCAGTACTTC.

The CDR3 spells CATDDIAGANNEQFF. The CDR3 coding sequence is TGTGCCACCGACGATATAGCGGGAGCCAACAATGAGCAGTTCTTC. The rearrangement joins TRBV15 to TRBJ2-1; 9 bases fit TRBD2. Germline V gene lookup returns CDR1 LNHNV and CDR2 YYDKDF (reference sequence). The CDR3 contains 15 residues. V shed 8 bases, J shed 5 bases, and the junction held 10 bases outside the gene matches.